This T cell receptor (beta chain) originates from a study of technical replicates of blood from several donors. This clone turned up a few times. The CDR3 consists of 15 residues. CDR1 LGHNA and CDR2 YNFKEQ come from the germline V gene. V gave up 1 base and J gave up 8 bases, with 12 bases separating them. Sequenced by immunoSEQ multiplex PCR; TCRdb stores in-frame clones only, minus some. The sample consists of over 60,000 clones, 85% to 90% of them appearing once. The clonotype was recovered from a human donor in good health. Some clones in this sample may be carry-over from other donors' samples. The sequencing sample was made of PBMCs. The chain links TRBV4-2 to TRBJ1-6; no reliable D call. CDR3 nucleotide sequence: TGTGCCAGCAGCCAAGTAGTCGAACGGGATTCACCCCTCCACTTT. Its translation is CASSQVVERDSPLHF.